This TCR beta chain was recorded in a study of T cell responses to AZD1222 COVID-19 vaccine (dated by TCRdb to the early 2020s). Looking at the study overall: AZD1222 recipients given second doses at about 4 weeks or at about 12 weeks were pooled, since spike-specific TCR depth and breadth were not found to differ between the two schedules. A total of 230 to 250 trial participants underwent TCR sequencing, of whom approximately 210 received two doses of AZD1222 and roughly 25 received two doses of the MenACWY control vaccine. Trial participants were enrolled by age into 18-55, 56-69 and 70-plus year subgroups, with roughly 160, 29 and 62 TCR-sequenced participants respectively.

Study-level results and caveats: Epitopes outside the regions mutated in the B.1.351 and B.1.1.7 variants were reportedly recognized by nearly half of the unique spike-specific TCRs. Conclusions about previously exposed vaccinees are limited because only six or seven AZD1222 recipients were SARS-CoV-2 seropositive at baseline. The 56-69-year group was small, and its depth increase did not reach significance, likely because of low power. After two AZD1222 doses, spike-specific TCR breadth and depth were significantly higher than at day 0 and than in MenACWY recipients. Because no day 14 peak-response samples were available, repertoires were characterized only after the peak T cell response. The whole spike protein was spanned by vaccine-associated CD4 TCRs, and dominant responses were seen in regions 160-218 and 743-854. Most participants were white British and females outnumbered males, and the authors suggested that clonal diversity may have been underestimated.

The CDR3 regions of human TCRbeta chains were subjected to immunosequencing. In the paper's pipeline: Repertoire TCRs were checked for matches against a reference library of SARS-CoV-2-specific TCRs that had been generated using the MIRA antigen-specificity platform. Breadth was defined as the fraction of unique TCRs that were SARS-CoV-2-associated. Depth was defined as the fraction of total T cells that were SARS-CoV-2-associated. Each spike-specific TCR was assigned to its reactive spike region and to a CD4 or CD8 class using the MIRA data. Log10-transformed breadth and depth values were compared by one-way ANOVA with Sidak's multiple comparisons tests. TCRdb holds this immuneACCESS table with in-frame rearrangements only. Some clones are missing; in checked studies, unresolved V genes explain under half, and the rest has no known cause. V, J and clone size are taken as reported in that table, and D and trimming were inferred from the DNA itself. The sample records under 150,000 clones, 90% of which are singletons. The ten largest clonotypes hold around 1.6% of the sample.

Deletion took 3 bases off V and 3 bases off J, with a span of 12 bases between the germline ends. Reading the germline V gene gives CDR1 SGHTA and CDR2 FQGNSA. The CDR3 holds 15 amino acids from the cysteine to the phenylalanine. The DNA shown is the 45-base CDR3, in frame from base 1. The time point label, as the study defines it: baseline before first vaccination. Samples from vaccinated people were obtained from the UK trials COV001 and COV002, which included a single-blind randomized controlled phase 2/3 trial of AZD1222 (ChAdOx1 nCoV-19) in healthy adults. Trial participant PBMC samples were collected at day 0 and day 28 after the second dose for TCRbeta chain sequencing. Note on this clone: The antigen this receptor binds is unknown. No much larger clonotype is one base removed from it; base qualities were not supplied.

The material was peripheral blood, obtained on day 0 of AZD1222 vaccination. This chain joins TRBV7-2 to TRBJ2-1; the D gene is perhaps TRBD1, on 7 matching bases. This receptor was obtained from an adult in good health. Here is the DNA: TGTGCCAGCAGCTTGGGGCAGGGGGGCTACAATGAGCAGTTCTTC. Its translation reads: CASSLGQGGYNEQFF.